The entry that follows covers one TCR beta chain sequence. As yet, its antigen is unknown. TCRdb's copy holds only in-frame clones and misses some; the assay was immunoSEQ multiplex PCR. The sample yields around 170,000 clones, nearly 95% seen once. The sample is drawn from a study of T cell responses to AZD1222 COVID-19 vaccine. Overall study findings and caveats: Spike-spanning, vaccine-associated CD4 TCRs were dominant at 160-218 and 743-854. Nearly half of spike-specific TCRs reportedly go after variant regions that carry no mutations. The donor cohort was predominantly white British with a female majority, and clonal diversity may have been underestimated. Spike-specific TCR breadth and depth went up after people got two AZD1222 doses.

Losses at the gene ends were 8 bases for V and 6 bases for J; bases not matched to a gene: 11. The CDR3 covers 15 residues. Germline CDR1 and CDR2: MDHEN and SYDVKM. The material was peripheral blood, obtained 28 days after the second AZD1222 dose. This receptor was obtained from an adult who received the AZD1222 COVID-19 vaccine. The rearrangement joins TRBV28 to TRBJ2-2, with 8 bases identical to TRBD2. CDR3 in amino acids: CASVHSRGGAGELFF. Written as DNA, the CDR3 is TGTGCCAGCGTCCACTCCCGGGGGGGGGCCGGGGAGCTGTTTTTT.